This T cell receptor beta chain was sequenced during a study of blood T cell repertoires in COVID-19. Here immunoSEQ multiplex PCR was the method, and the copy in TCRdb shows in-frame clones only, minus some. The sample gives roughly 200,000 clones, 85% to 90% of which show up once; 15% to 20% is in the top ten. This CDR3 has 15 amino acids. The junction had 6 bases not matched to a gene; V was cut back by 4 bases and J by 6 bases. Germline V lookup: CDR1 SGHRS, CDR2 YFSETQ. Sequenced: peripheral blood. The chain employs TRBV5-1 and TRBJ2-1; 11 nucleotides line up with TRBD2. The sequence came from a person aged 65 to 85 with COVID-19, enrolled during active disease. CDR3 loop: CASSLLAGDLNEQFF. The DNA of the CDR3 is TGCGCCAGCAGCCTACTAGCGGGAGATCTCAATGAGCAGTTCTTC.